These 21 T cell receptor beta chains were sequenced from one sample in a study of glioma-infiltrating T cells after dendritic cell vaccination. TCRdb's copy holds only in-frame clones and misses some; the assay was immunoSEQ multiplex PCR. The repertoire holds more than 60,000 clones, with 75% to 85% as singletons. Sequencing was performed on blood, taken before dendritic cell vaccination. The receptors were sampled from a human donor with glioblastoma.

The J gene is TRBJ1-4, the V gene TRBV28; 9 bases are a match to TRBD1. In germline, CDR1 is MDHEN, CDR2 SYDVKM. The CDR3 spans 14 residues. V was clipped by 7 bases and J by 8 bases; unmatched bases: 8. The CDR3 DNA reads as TGTGCCAGCACCCGGACAGGGGCAGAAGAAAAACTGTTTTTT. It translates to CASTRTGAEEKLFF.

The chain combines TRBV7-9 with TRBJ2-7, with TRBD1 matching 7 bases. Germline CDR1 SEHNR, CDR2 FQNEAQ (reference sequence). The CDR3 runs to 19 residues. Trimming removed 3 bases from V and 4 bases from J; junction bases left unmatched: 21. The CDR3 spells CASSFSRTWGQGVEYEQYF. Here the CDR3 DNA reads TGTGCCAGCAGCTTTAGTCGCACTTGGGGGCAGGGGGTTGAGTACGAGCAGTACTTC.

V is TRBV6-5 and J is TRBJ1-5; TRBD1 matches at 7 bases. The CDR3 sequence is 14 residues long. Trimming at V came to 2 bases and at J to 3 bases, leaving 1 base not matched to a gene. The germline gives CDR1 MNHEY, CDR2 SVGAGI. The CDR3 DNA is TGTGCCAGCAGTTACGACAGGGACAATCAGCCCCAGCATTTT. Translation: CASSYDRDNQPQHF.

The chain couples TRBV5-5 to TRBJ2-7, with TRBD1 identical over 11 bases. V dropped 3 bases and J dropped 2; count of bases not matched to a gene: 4. This CDR3 spans 15 amino acids. Germline CDR1 is SGHKS and CDR2 is YYEKEE (reference sequence). CDR3 sequence: CASSWGQGVTYEQYF. DNA of the CDR3: TGTGCCAGCAGCTGGGGACAGGGGGTGACCTACGAGCAGTACTTC. The full variable domain, with the rest looked up from reference TRBV5-5 and TRBJ2-7, is DAGVTQSPTHLIKTRGQQVTLRCSPISGHKSVSWYQQVLGQGPQFIFQYYEKEERGRGNFPDRFSARQFPNYSSELNVNALLLGDSALYLCASSWGQGVTYEQYFGPGTRLTVT.

The chain is built from TRBV2 and TRBJ2-5; D perhaps matches TRBD2 (6 bases). Germline CDR1 is SNHLY and CDR2 is FYNNEI. The CDR3 loop spans 13 amino acids. The ends were cut back, 7 bases at V and 2 bases at J, with 11 bases in the middle. CDR3 coding DNA: TGTGCCAGCAAGGCGGGGAGGCAAGAGACCCAGTACTTC. Encoded protein: CASKAGRQETQYF.

The rearrangement links TRBV15 to TRBJ2-1; TRBD2 aligns across 11 bases. Per germline, CDR1 LNHNV and CDR2 YYDKDF (reference sequence). With 3 bases clipped from V and 3 bases from J, the junction kept 4 bases outside the gene matches. The CDR3 totals 16 residues. CDR3 DNA: TGTGCCACCAGCAGTTCTAGCGGGGGGCTCTACAATGAGCAGTTCTTC. This translates into CATSSSSGGLYNEQFF.

This sequence joins TRBV6-5 and TRBJ2-7, with D tentatively TRBD1 (6 bases). Trimming stripped 5 bases from V and 3 bases from J, with 11 bases between. This CDR3 has 13 amino acids. Per the germline V gene, CDR1 is MNHEY and CDR2 is SVGAGI. The DNA for the CDR3 is TGTGCCAGCAGTCAGGACAGAGACTACGAGCAGTACTTC. This codes for CASSQDRDYEQYF.

In regard to this clone: Compared with germline, one end of the junction differs, possibly owing to a read error. This chain uses TRBV15 with TRBJ1-6, with unresolved D. The CDR3 length is 13 residues. Germline CDR1 reads LNHNV; CDR2 reads YYDKDF (reference sequence). The CDR3 DNA follows: TGTGCCACCAGCAGAGATTTGGCTTCACCCCCCCACTTT. This translates into CATSRDLASPPHF.

This chain links TRBV19 with TRBJ2-3; 8 bases match TRBD2. There are 16 residues in the CDR3. V was pared by 1 base and J by 1 base, with 4 bases of the junction left unmatched. Looked up from germline, CDR1 is LNHDA and CDR2 is SQIVND (reference sequence). The CDR3 nucleotides are TGTGCCAGTAGTATAGGAGCGGGGGCCCGCACAGATACGCAGTATTTT. It encodes CASSIGAGARTDTQYF.

In regard to this clone: This sample also contains other DNA sequences that code for the same CDR3. V usage is TRBV10-2 and J usage is TRBJ2-7, with a tentative D call TRBD2 (5 bases). This CDR3 contains 13 residues. The germline V and J ends were trimmed by 6 bases and 4 bases, with 13 bases remaining between them. The germline V gene has CDR1 WSHSY and CDR2 SAAADI. The CDR3 sequence is CASRRGTAYEQYF. The CDR3 region has the DNA TGCGCCAGCAGACGGGGAACGGCATACGAGCAGTACTTC.

The V and J genes are TRBV5-6 and TRBJ2-3; D not certain. The V and J ends lost 0 bases and 2 bases respectively, with 13 bases between them. Germline V lookup: CDR1 SGHDT, CDR2 YYEEEE. This CDR3 spans 16 amino acids. The CDR3 sequence is CASSLAGDFFTDTQYF. The CDR3 DNA sequence: TGTGCCAGCAGCTTGGCCGGTGATTTCTTCACAGATACGCAGTATTTT.

This chain links TRBV2 with TRBJ2-1; 10 nucleotides match TRBD2. Germline CDR1 SNHLY, CDR2 FYNNEI. This CDR3 contains 15 residues. V trimming: 7 bases; J trimming: 9 bases; junction bases outside the gene matches: 12. CDR3 sequence (DNA): TGTGCCAGCACGGAAGCTAGCGGGGGACGGGGTGAGCAGTTCTTC. It codes for CASTEASGGRGEQFF.

The chain employs TRBV4-2 and TRBJ2-7; 8 positions match TRBD2. The CDR3 is 13 amino acids. Germline CDR1 and CDR2: LGHNA and YNFKEQ. The J segment lost 4 bases and the V segment lost 6 bases, leaving 5 bases of the junction unmatched. Here the CDR3 reads CASSRSGGYEQYF. For the CDR3, the DNA is TGTGCCAGCAGTCGGAGCGGGGGATACGAGCAGTACTTC.

The rearrangement links TRBV28 to TRBJ1-1; 7 nucleotides agree with TRBD1. The CDR3 covers 16 residues. Losses at the gene ends were 3 bases for V and 1 base for J; bases not matched to a gene: 8. Germline CDR1 is MDHEN and CDR2 is SYDVKM. The DNA for the CDR3 is TGTGCCAGCAGTTTCCCGGGACAGCCACCGAACACTGAAGCTTTCTTT. Its protein product is CASSFPGQPPNTEAFF. Based on the CDR3 plus reference TRBV28 and TRBJ1-1, the full variable domain is DVKVTQSSRYLVKRTGEKVFLECVQDMDHENMFWYRQDPGLGLRLIYFSYDVKMKEKGDIPEGYSVSREKKERFSLILESASTNQTSMYLCASSFPGQPPNTEAFFGQGTRLTVV.

The rearrangement uses TRBV29-1 and TRBJ1-1; D remains ambiguous. Germline CDR1 and CDR2: SQVTM and ANQGSEA. The CDR3 runs 13 residues. V lost 4 bases and J lost 4, with 13 bases in between. CDR3 in amino acids: CSVAPGIGTEAFF. The CDR3 coding sequence is TGCAGCGTTGCTCCCGGGATCGGCACTGAAGCTTTCTTT.

This clone appeared a single time. This chain joins TRBV7-2 and TRBJ1-2, with TRBD1 matching 7 bases. This CDR3 has 14 residues. In germline, CDR1 is SGHTA, CDR2 FQGNSA. J was trimmed by 2 bases and V by 5 bases; bases with no gene match: 5. CDR3 DNA: TGTGCCAGCAGCATGACAGGGCAGAACTATGGCTACACCTTC. It specifies CASSMTGQNYGYTF.

The J gene is TRBJ2-1, the V gene TRBV7-2, with TRBD2 as a possible D gene (5 bases). V was pared by 6 bases and J by 0 bases, with 9 bases between. CDR1 SGHTA and CDR2 FQGNSA come from the germline V gene. The CDR3 is 14 residues long. The CDR3 DNA follows: TGTGCCAGCAGTTATAGCGCCTCCTACAATGAGCAGTTCTTC. This gives the protein CASSYSASYNEQFF.

The chain couples TRBV25-1 to TRBJ2-4; TRBD2 matches at 7 bases. Germline lookup yields CDR1 MGHDK and CDR2 SYGVNS. Germline trimming cut 3 bases from V and 4 bases from J; bases unmatched to any gene: 3. CDR3 length: 14 residues. This CDR3 is CASSDTGLKNIQYF. CDR3 coding DNA: TGTGCCAGCAGTGACACGGGACTAAAAAACATTCAGTACTTC.

This sequence joins TRBV5-1 and TRBJ2-1; 7 nucleotides match TRBD2. This CDR3 has 12 residues. CDR1 and CDR2 (germline): SGHRS, YFSETQ. Germline trimming cut 2 bases from V and 8 bases from J; bases unmatched to any gene: 1. Here the CDR3 reads CASSFGLDEQFF. The CDR3 DNA reads as TGCGCCAGCAGCTTCGGACTAGATGAGCAGTTCTTC.

The genes are TRBV5-4 and TRBJ1-5; D uncertain. Germline V CDR1 and CDR2: SGHNT, YYREEE (reference sequence). This CDR3 region has 14 residues. V was trimmed by 0 bases and J by 4 bases, leaving 8 bases between them. The CDR3 sequence: CASSLAGNNQPQHF. The CDR3 DNA reads TGTGCCAGCAGCTTGGCGGGGAATAATCAGCCCCAGCATTTT.

The rearrangement uses TRBV10-1 and TRBJ2-3; 7 bases fit TRBD1. The CDR3 is 15 amino acids. Germline V gene sequence: CDR1 WNHNN, CDR2 SYGVQD (reference sequence). Germline trimming cut 2 bases from V and 2 bases from J; bases unmatched to any gene: 4. CDR3 region: CASSEATGFTDTQYF. CDR3 nucleotide sequence: TGCGCCAGCAGTGAGGCGACAGGGTTCACAGATACGCAGTATTTT.